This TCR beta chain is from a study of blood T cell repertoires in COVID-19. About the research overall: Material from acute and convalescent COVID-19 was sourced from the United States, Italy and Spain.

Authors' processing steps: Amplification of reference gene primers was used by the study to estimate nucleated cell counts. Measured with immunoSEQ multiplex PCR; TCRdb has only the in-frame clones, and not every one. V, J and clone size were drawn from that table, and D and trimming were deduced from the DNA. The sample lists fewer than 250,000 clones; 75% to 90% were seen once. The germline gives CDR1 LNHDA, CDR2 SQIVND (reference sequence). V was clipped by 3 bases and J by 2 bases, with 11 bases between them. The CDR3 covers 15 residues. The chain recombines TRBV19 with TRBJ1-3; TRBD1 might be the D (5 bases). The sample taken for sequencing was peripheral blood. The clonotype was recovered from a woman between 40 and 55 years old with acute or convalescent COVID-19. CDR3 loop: CASSISGATGNTIYF. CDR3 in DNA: TGTGCCAGTAGTATCTCTGGGGCTACTGGAAACACCATATATTTT. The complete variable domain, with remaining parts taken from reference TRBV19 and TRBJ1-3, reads DGGITQSPKYLFRKEGQNVTLSCEQNLNHDAMYWYRQDPGQGLRLIYYSQIVNDFQKGDIAEGYSVSREKKESFPLTVTSAQKNPTAFYLCASSISGATGNTIYFGEGSWLTVV.